A selection of T cell receptor beta chains follows, all from one sample in a study of T cells in tuberculosis. Assay used: immunoSEQ multiplex PCR; TCRdb lists only in-frame clones, some missing. The data show 50,000 to 65,000 clones, roughly 90% seen once. What was sequenced was CD1b-GMM tetramer-negative cells sorted from PBMCs. The source of these receptors is an adult woman with latent tuberculosis. Both conserved end residues are part of each CDR3. D genes are given only for firm matches. Only part of the rows carry a size: once, few, many, or a class if the clone is expanded.

D gene: -
V gene: TRBV19
clone size: -
J gene: TRBJ1-4
CDR3 DNA: TGTGCCAGTAGTATAAATTTAGGACAGTTGCATGAAAAACTGTTTTTT
CDR3 protein: CASSINLGQLHEKLFF

D gene: TRBD2
V gene: TRBV27
clone size: -
J gene: TRBJ2-7
CDR3 DNA: TGTGCCAGCAGTTCCTATACTAGCGGGGCCTACGAGCAGTACTTC
CDR3 protein: CASSSYTSGAYEQYF

D gene: -
V gene: TRBV6-4
clone size: -
J gene: TRBJ2-2
CDR3 DNA: TGTGCCAGCAGTGGAACAGGAGACACCGGGGAGCTGTTTTTT
CDR3 protein: CASSGTGDTGELFF

D gene: -
V gene: TRBV6-5
clone size: -
J gene: TRBJ1-2
CDR3 DNA: TGTGCCAGCAGTAACAGAAGATCTAACTATGGCTACACCTTC
CDR3 protein: CASSNRRSNYGYTF

D gene: TRBD1
V gene: TRBV18
clone size: -
J gene: TRBJ1-1
CDR3 DNA: TGTGCCAGCTCACCACAGGGGGCAGACACTGAAGCTTTCTTT
CDR3 protein: CASSPQGADTEAFF

D gene: TRBD2
V gene: TRBV7-9
clone size: -
J gene: TRBJ2-1
CDR3 DNA: TGTGCCAGCAGCCCTAGCGGGGTAGGCAATGAGCAGTTCTTC
CDR3 protein: CASSPSGVGNEQFF

D gene: TRBD1
V gene: TRBV7-9
clone size: -
J gene: TRBJ2-2
CDR3 DNA: TGTGCCAGCACGGGTAGCAGGGGGATCACCGGGGAGCTGTTTTTT
CDR3 protein: CASTGSRGITGELFF

D gene: -
V gene: TRBV7-9
clone size: -
J gene: TRBJ1-4
CDR3 DNA: TGTGCCAGCAGCCCAGCGGAGACAGGCGGTGAAAAACTGTTTTTT
CDR3 protein: CASSPAETGGEKLFF

D gene: TRBD2
V gene: TRBV27
clone size: -
J gene: TRBJ2-2
CDR3 DNA: TGTGCCAGCACAACCCCTAGCGGGAGGGCCACGGGCACCGGGGAGCTGTTTTTT
CDR3 protein: CASTTPSGRATGTGELFF

D gene: TRBD2
V gene: TRBV7-9
clone size: -
J gene: TRBJ2-4
CDR3 DNA: TGTGCCAGCAGCTATCTAGCGGGAGGCCCAAACGTTCAGTACTTC
CDR3 protein: CASSYLAGGPNVQYF

D gene: -
V gene: TRBV4-2
clone size: -
J gene: TRBJ1-3
CDR3 DNA: TGTGCCAGCAGCCAACTCCGCGGGGGTCCGAGCTCTGGAAACACCATATATTTT
CDR3 protein: CASSQLRGGPSSGNTIYF

D gene: -
V gene: TRBV11-2
clone size: -
J gene: TRBJ1-2
CDR3 DNA: TGTGCCAGCAGCTTAGGAGCCACTCGGGGCTACACCTTC
CDR3 protein: CASSLGATRGYTF

D gene: -
V gene: TRBV4-3
clone size: -
J gene: TRBJ1-2
CDR3 DNA: TGCGCCAGCAGCCAAGGGGTGGCGGACTTTAACTATGGCTACACCTTC
CDR3 protein: CASSQGVADFNYGYTF

D gene: -
V gene: TRBV27
clone size: few
J gene: TRBJ1-1
CDR3 DNA: TGTGCCAGCTACAGGTTGAACACTGAAGCTTTCTTT
CDR3 protein: CASYRLNTEAFF

D gene: TRBD2
V gene: TRBV4-2
clone size: few
J gene: TRBJ2-3
CDR3 DNA: TGTGCCAGCAGCCTTGGACTAGCGGTAGATACGCAGTATTTT
CDR3 protein: CASSLGLAVDTQYF

D gene: -
V gene: TRBV4-2
clone size: once
J gene: TRBJ1-6
CDR3 DNA: TGTGCCAGCAGCCAAGAGCAGGGAAGCTCCTATAATTCACCCCTCCACTTT
CDR3 protein: CASSQEQGSSYNSPLHF

D gene: -
V gene: TRBV30
clone size: -
J gene: TRBJ1-2
CDR3 DNA: TGTGCCTGGAGTGCCGGGATGCCCAATGGCTACACCTTC
CDR3 protein: CAWSAGMPNGYTF

D gene: TRBD1
V gene: TRBV2
clone size: -
J gene: TRBJ1-2
CDR3 DNA: TGTGCCAGCAGTGATCCCGACAGGGACCCTAACTATGGCTACACCTTC
CDR3 protein: CASSDPDRDPNYGYTF

D gene: -
V gene: TRBV19
clone size: -
J gene: TRBJ1-5
CDR3 DNA: TGTGCCAGTAGCACCAGGGAAGTAGCCAATCAGCCCCAGCATTTT
CDR3 protein: CASSTREVANQPQHF

D gene: -
V gene: TRBV18
clone size: -
J gene: TRBJ2-5
CDR3 DNA: TGTGCCAGCTCACCGCTGTCGGGGGGCGGAGAGACCCAGTACTTC
CDR3 protein: CASSPLSGGGETQYF

D gene: TRBD1
V gene: TRBV30
clone size: -
J gene: TRBJ1-1
CDR3 DNA: TGTGCCTGGAGTCTACAGGGGACCAACACTGAAGCTTTCTTT
CDR3 protein: CAWSLQGTNTEAFF

D gene: -
V gene: TRBV7-9
clone size: -
J gene: TRBJ2-1
CDR3 DNA: TGTGCCAGCGGCGCGGCGGGTTACAATGAGCAGTTCTTC
CDR3 protein: CASGAAGYNEQFF

D gene: TRBD1
V gene: TRBV19
clone size: -
J gene: TRBJ1-1
CDR3 DNA: TGTGCCAGTAGCCGAATCTTTAGGGCAGGGGGAACTGAAGCTTTCTTT
CDR3 protein: CASSRIFRAGGTEAFF

D gene: TRBD2
V gene: TRBV7-8
clone size: -
J gene: TRBJ2-1
CDR3 DNA: TGTGCCAGCAGCTTACTAGCGGGGGGGCTTCTGGTTCGGTTCTTC
CDR3 protein: CASSLLAGGLLVRFF

D gene: TRBD2
V gene: TRBV13
clone size: -
J gene: TRBJ2-1
CDR3 DNA: TGTGCCAGCAGCTTACTAGCGGGGGGAATAACTTACAATGAGCAGTTCTTC
CDR3 protein: CASSLLAGGITYNEQFF

D gene: TRBD2
V gene: TRBV7-2
clone size: -
J gene: TRBJ2-5
CDR3 DNA: TGTGCCAGCAGGAAATACGGACTAGACTTAGAGACCCAGTACTTC
CDR3 protein: CASRKYGLDLETQYF

D gene: -
V gene: TRBV28
clone size: -
J gene: TRBJ1-1
CDR3 DNA: TGTGCCAGCAGGTCCCCACTCCTTGAAGCTTTCTTT
CDR3 protein: CASRSPLLEAFF

D gene: TRBD1
V gene: TRBV2
clone size: -
J gene: TRBJ2-3
CDR3 DNA: TGTGCCAGCAGTGCCGGGACAGTTTTAACCACAGATACGCAGTATTTT
CDR3 protein: CASSAGTVLTTDTQYF

D gene: -
V gene: TRBV15
clone size: -
J gene: TRBJ2-3
CDR3 DNA: TGTGCCACCAGCAGAGATCGGGTTACGCAGTATTTT
CDR3 protein: CATSRDRVTQYF

D gene: -
V gene: TRBV19
clone size: -
J gene: TRBJ1-2
CDR3 DNA: TGTGCCAGTATCCGGCAGGGCAATACCTATGGCTACACCTTC
CDR3 protein: CASIRQGNTYGYTF